What follows are 3 T cell receptor beta chains derived from one specimen sequenced in a study of cytomegalovirus exposure and HLA in healthy donors. The PCR contained 60 Vbeta and 13 Jbeta primers. Profiling relied on immunoSEQ multiplex PCR, and the TCRdb table lists in-frame clones only, not all of them. The table includes under 200,000 clones, 68% detected once. The specimen sequenced was PBMCs. These receptor sequences come from a man aged 45-65 years in good health and CMV-seronegative.

This clone was detected a few times. The chain joins TRBV7-3 to TRBJ1-1; unclear D gene. V was trimmed by 2 bases and J by 3 bases, leaving 13 bases between them. The length of the CDR3 is 15 residues. Germline V gene lookup returns CDR1 SGHTA and CDR2 FQGTGA. In DNA, the CDR3 is TGTGCCAGCAGCTTATACGGGTCTGTAGACACTGAAGCTTTCTTT. Protein: CASSLYGSVDTEAFF. The variable domain in full, completed from reference TRBV7-3 and TRBJ1-1, reads GAGVSQTPSNKVTEKGKYVELRCDPISGHTALYWYRQSLGQGPEFLIYFQGTGAADDSGLPNDRFFAVRPEGSVSTLKIQRTERGDSAVYLCASSLYGSVDTEAFFGQGTRLTVV.

J is TRBJ2-2 and V is TRBV27; 10 positions match TRBD2. V lost 5 bases and J lost 1; bases outside the gene matches: 1. Per the germline V gene, CDR1 is MNHEY and CDR2 is SMNVEV (reference sequence). The CDR3 is made up of 15 amino acids. CDR3 amino acids: CASSRTSGNTGELFF. The DNA for the CDR3 is TGTGCCAGCAGTCGGACTAGCGGGAACACCGGGGAGCTGTTTTTT.

Regarding this clone: Since the CDR3 does not end with the conserved phenylalanine or tryptophan, this likely comes from a read error. No DNA is shown, since the ends of the CDR3 on it are uncertain; the CDR3 is the one TCRdb lists. V and J are TRBV10-1 and TRBJ2-7; TRBD1 reflects the table's D call only, with no check against the DNA. Germline V gives CDR1 WNHNN, CDR2 SYGVQD (reference sequence). With termini counted, the CDR3 has 13 amino acids. The CDR3 here is CASSESVPGQGIP.